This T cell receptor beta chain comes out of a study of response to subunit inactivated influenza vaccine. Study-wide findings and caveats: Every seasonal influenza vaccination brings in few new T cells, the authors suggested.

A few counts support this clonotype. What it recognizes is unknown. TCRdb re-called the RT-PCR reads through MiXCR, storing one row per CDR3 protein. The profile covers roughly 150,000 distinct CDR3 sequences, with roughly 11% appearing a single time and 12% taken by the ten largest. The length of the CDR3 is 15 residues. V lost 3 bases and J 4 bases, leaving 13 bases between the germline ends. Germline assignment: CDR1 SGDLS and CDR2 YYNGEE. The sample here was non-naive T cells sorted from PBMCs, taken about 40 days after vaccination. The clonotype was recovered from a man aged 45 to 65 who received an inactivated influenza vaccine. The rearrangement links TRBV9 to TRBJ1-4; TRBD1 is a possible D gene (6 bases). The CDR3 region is CASSASQGYNEKLFF. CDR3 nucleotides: TGTGCCAGCAGCGCCTCACAGGGCTATAATGAAAAACTGTTTTTT.